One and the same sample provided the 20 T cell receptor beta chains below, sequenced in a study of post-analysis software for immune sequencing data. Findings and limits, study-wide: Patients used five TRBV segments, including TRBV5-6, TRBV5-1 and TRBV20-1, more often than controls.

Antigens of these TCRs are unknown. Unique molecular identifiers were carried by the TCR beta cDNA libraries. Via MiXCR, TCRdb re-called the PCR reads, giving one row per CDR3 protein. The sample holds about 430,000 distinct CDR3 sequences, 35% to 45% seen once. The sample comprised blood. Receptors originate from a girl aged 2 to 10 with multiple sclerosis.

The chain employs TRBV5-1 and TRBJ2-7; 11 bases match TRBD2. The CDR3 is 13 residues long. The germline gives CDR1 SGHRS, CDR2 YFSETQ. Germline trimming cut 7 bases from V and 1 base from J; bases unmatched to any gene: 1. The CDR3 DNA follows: TGCGCCAGCCGACTAGCGGGATCCTACGAGCAGTACTTC. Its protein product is CASRLAGSYEQYF.

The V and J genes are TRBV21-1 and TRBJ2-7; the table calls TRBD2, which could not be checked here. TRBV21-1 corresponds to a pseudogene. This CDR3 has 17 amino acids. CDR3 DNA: TGTGCCAGCAGCAAAGGGGGTAGCGGGGGCCTCCGGATCGGGCAGTACTTC. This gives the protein CASSKGGSGGLRIGQYF.

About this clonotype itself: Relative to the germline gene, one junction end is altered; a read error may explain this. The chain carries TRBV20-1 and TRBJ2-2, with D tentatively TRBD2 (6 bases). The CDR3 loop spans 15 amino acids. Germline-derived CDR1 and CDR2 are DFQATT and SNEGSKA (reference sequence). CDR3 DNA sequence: TGCAGTGCTAGGGCCCAGGGAGGTTTCACCGGGGAGCGGTTTTTT. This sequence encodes CSARAQGGFTGERFF.

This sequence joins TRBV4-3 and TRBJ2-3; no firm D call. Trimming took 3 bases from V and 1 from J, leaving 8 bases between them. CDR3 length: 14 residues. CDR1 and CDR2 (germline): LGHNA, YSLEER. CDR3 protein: CASSHVGGTDTQYF. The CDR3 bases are TGCGCCAGCAGCCATGTTGGTGGCACAGATACGCAGTATTTT.

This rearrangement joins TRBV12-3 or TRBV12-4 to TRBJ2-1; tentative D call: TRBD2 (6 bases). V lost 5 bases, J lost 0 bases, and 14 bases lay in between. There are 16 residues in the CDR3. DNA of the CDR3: TGTGCCAGCAGTCAACAGCGGGCAAGCTCCTACAATGAGCAGTTCTTC. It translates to CASSQQRASSYNEQFF.

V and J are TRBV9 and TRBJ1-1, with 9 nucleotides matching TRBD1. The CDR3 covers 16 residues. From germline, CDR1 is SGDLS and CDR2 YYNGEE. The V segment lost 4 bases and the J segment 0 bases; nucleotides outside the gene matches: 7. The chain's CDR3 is CASSQTGGSVNTEAFF. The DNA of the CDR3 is TGTGCCAGCAGCCAGACAGGGGGTTCGGTGAACACTGAAGCTTTCTTT.

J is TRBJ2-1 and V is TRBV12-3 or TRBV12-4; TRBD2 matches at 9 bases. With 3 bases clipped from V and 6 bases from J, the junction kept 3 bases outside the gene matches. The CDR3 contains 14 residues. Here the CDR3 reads CASSLGTSFNEQFF. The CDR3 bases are TGTGCCAGCAGTTTGGGGACTAGCTTCAATGAGCAGTTCTTC.

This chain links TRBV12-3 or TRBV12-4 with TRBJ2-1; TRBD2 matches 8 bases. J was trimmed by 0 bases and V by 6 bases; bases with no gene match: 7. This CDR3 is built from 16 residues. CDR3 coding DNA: TGTGCCAGCAGCCCAATGACTAGCGTCTCCTACAATGAGCAGTTCTTC. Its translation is CASSPMTSVSYNEQFF.

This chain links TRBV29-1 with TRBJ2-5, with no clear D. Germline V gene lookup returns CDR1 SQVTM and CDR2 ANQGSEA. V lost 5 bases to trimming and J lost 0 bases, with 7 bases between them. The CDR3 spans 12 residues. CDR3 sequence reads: CSVSTDQETQYF. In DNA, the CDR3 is TGCAGCGTTTCTACAGACCAAGAGACCCAGTACTTC.

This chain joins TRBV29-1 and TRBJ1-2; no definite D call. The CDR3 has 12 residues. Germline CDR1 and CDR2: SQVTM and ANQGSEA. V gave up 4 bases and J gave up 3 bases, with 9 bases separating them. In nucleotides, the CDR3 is TGCAGCGTTGCTGGTCCGGACTATGGCTACACCTTC. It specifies CSVAGPDYGYTF.

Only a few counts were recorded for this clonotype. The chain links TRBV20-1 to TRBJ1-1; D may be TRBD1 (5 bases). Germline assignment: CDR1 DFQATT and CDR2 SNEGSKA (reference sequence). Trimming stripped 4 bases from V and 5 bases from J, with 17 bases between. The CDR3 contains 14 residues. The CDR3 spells CSANLGGVWTEAFF. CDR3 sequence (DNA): TGCAGTGCTAACCTAGGAGGGGTCTGGACTGAAGCTTTCTTT.

CDR3 DNA: TGTGCCAGCAGCGAGGGGGAGCAGTTCTTC. Translation: CASSEGEQFF. The chain recombines TRBV5-8 with TRBJ2-1; D may be TRBD1 or TRBD2 (5 bases each). This CDR3 has 10 residues. V gave up 4 bases and J gave up 10 bases, with 6 bases separating them. Germline lookup yields CDR1 SGHTS and CDR2 YDEGEE.

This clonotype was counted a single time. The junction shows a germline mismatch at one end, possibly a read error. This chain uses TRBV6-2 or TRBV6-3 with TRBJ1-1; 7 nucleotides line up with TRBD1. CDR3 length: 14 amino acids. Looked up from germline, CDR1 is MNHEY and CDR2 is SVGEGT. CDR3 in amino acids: CASSYATGNPEAFF. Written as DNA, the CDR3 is TGTGCCAGCAGTTACGCGACAGGGAACCCTGAAGCTTTCTTT.

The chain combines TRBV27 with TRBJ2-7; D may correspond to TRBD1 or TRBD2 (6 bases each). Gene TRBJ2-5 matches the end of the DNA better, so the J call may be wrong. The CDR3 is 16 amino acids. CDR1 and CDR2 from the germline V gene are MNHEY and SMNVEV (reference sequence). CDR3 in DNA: TGTGCCAGCAGTTTAAGGAGATCCACGGGGGCAGAGACCCAGTACTTC. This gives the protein CASSLRRSTGAETQYF.

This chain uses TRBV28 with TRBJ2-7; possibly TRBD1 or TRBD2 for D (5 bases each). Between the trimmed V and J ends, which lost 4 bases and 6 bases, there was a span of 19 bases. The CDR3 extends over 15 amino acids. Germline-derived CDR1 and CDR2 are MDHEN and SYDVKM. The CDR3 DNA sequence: TGTGCCAGCAGTTCATCCGGGACCCACCCCTCCGAGCAGTACTTC. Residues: CASSSSGTHPSEQYF.

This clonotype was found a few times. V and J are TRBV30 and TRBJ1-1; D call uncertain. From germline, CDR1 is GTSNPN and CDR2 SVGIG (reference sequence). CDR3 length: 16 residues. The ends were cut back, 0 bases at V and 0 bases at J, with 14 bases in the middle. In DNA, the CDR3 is TGTGCCTGGAGTGTTGCCAGAACGAGCTTGAACACTGAAGCTTTCTTT. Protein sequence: CAWSVARTSLNTEAFF.

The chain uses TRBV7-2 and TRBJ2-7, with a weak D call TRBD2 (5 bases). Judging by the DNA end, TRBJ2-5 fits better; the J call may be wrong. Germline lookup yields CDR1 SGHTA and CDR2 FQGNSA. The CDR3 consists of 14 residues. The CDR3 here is CASSLFGRGETQYF. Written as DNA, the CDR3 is TGTGCCAGCAGCTTATTCGGCCGGGGAGAGACCCAGTACTTC.

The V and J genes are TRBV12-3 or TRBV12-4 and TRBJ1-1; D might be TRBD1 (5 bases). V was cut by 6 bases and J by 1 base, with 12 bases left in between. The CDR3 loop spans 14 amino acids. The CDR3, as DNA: TGTGCCAGCAGAACCGACAGTCAGAACACTGAAGCTTTCTTT. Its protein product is CASRTDSQNTEAFF.

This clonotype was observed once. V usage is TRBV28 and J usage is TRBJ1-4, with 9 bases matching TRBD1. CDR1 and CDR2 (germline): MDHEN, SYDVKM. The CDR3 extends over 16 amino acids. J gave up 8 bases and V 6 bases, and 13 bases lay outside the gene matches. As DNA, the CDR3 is TGTGCCAGCAGCCGTCCCCCGGGACAGGGTTACGAAAAACTGTTTTTT. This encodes CASSRPPGQGYEKLFF.

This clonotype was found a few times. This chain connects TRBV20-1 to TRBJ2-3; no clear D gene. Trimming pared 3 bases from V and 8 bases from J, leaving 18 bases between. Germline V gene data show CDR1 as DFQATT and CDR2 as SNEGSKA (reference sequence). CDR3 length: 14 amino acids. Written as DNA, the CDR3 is TGCAGTGCTAGCCCGGGCCCCACGGCAGCTACGCAGTATTTT. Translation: CSASPGPTAATQYF.